What follows is one TCR beta chain and its context. Its cognate antigen is unknown. The entry originates in a study of T cell responses to AZD1222 COVID-19 vaccine. Study-level results: Possibly, clonal diversity was underestimated; donors were largely white British and included more females. Rises in breadth and depth of Spike-specific TCRs came after two AZD1222 doses. Baseline seropositives among AZD1222 recipients totaled only five to seven.

The repertoire was sequenced with immunoSEQ multiplex PCR; TCRdb's copy has only in-frame clones and lacks some. The sample lists some 130,000 clones, just over 90% occurring once. In germline, CDR1 is SGDLS, CDR2 YYNGEE. Germline trimming cut 4 bases from V and 4 bases from J; bases unmatched to any gene: 9. CDR3 length equals 15 residues. The V call is TRBV9, the J call TRBJ2-7; 9 bases are a match to TRBD2. This clonotype was obtained from an adult who received the AZD1222 COVID-19 vaccine. The source was peripheral blood, collected 28 days after the second AZD1222 dose. CDR3 sequence reads: CASSNSGSSKYEQYF. The CDR3 region has the DNA TGTGCCAGCAGCAATAGCGGGAGCTCTAAATACGAGCAGTACTTC. The full variable domain, rest sourced from reference TRBV9 and TRBJ2-7, is DSGVTQTPKHLITATGQRVTLRCSPRSGDLSVYWYQQSLDQGLQFLIQYYNGEERAKGNILERFSAQQFPDLHSELNLSSLELGDSALYFCASSNSGSSKYEQYFGPGTRLTVT.